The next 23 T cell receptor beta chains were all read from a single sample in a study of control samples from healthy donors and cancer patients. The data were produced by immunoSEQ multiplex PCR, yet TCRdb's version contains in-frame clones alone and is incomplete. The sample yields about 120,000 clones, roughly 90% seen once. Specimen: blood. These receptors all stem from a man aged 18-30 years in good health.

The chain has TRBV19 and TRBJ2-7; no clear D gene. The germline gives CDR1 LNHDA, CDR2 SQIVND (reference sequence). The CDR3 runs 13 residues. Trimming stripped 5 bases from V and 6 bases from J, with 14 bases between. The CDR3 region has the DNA TGTGCCAGTAGTTCCGGGCTCCAAAGCGAGCAGTACTTC. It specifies CASSSGLQSEQYF.

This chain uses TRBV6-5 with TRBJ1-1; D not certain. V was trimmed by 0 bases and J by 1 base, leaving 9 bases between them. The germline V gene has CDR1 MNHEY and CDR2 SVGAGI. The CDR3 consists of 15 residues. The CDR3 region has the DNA TGTGCCAGCAGTTACTCGAAGGCAGAGAACACTGAAGCTTTCTTT. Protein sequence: CASSYSKAENTEAFF.

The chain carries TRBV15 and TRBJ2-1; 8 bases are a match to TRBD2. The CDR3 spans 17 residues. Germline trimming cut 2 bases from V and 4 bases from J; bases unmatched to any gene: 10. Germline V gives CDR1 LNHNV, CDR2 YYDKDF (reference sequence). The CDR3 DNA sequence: TGTGCCACCAGCAGACCGGCGGGGGGACTAGAGTACAATGAGCAGTTCTTC. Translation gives CATSRPAGGLEYNEQFF.

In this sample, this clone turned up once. CDR3 protein: CASSYGMSYTEAFF. CDR3 DNA sequence: TGTGCCAGCAGTTACGGGATGTCCTACACTGAAGCTTTCTTT. The rearrangement links TRBV6-5 to TRBJ1-1, with D uncertain. Trimming took off 2 bases at V and 3 bases at J, with 10 bases between the two ends. Per germline, CDR1 MNHEY and CDR2 SVGAGI. This CDR3 is built from 14 residues.

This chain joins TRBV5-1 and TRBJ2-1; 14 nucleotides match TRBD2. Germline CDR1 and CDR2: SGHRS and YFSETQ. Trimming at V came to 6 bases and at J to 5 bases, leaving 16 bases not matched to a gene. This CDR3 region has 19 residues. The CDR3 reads CASNNREPRLAGGNNEQFF. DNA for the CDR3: TGCGCCAGCAACAACAGGGAGCCCCGACTAGCGGGGGGGAACAATGAGCAGTTCTTC.

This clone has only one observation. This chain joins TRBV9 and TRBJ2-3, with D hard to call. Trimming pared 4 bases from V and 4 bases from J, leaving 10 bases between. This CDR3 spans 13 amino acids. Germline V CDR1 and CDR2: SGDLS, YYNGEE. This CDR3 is CASSPPQPDTQYF. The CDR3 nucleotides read TGTGCCAGCAGCCCGCCTCAGCCAGATACGCAGTATTTT.

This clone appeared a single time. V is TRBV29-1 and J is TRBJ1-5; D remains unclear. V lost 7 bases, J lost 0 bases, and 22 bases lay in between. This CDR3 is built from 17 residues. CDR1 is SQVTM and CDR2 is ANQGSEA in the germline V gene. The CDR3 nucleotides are TGCAGCGGGCACCGGGCTTCACAAGAAGATAGCAATCAGCCCCAGCATTTT. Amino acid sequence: CSGHRASQEDSNQPQHF. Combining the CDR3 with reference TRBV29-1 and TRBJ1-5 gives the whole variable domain SAVISQKPSRDICQRGTSLTIQCQVDSQVTMMFWYRQQPGQSLTLIATANQGSEATYESGFVIDKFPISRPNLTFSTLTVSNMSPEDSSIYLCSGHRASQEDSNQPQHFGDGTRLSIL.

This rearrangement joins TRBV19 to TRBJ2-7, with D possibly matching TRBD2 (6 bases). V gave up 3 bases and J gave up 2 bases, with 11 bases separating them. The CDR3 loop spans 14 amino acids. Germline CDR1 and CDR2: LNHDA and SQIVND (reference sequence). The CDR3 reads CASSIRGFPYEQYF. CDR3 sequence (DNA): TGTGCCAGTAGTATTCGGGGGTTTCCCTACGAGCAGTACTTC.

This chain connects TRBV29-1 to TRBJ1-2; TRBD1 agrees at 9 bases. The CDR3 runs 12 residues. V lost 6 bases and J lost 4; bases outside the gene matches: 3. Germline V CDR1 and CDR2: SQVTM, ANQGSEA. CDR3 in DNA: TGCAGCGTGGGGACAGGGATCTATGGCTACACCTTC. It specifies CSVGTGIYGYTF.

CDR3 DNA: TGTGCCAGCAGTCCCCAGACAGGGGTAGCGGACACTGAAGCTTTCTTT. It yields the protein CASSPQTGVADTEAFF. The chain is built from TRBV6-6 and TRBJ1-1, with TRBD1 identical over 8 bases. This CDR3 spans 16 amino acids. Germline loops: CDR1 MNHNY, CDR2 SVGAGI (reference sequence). V gave up 5 bases and J gave up 3 bases; unmatched junction bases: 11.

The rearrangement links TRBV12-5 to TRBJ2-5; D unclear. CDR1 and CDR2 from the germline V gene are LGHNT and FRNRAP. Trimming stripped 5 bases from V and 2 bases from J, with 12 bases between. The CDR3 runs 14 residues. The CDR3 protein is CASGPSGKQETQYF. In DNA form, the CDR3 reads TGTGCTAGTGGTCCTAGTGGCAAACAAGAGACCCAGTACTTC.

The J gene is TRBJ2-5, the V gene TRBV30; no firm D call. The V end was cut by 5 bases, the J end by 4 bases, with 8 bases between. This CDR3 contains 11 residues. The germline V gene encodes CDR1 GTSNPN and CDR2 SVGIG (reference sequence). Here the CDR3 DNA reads TGTGCCTGGTCCCTCCGAGAGACCCAGTACTTC. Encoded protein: CAWSLRETQYF.

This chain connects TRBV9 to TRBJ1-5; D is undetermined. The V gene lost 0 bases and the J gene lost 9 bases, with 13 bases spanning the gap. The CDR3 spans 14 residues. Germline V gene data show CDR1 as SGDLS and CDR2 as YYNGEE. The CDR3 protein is CASSVGGGLGPQHF. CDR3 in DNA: TGTGCCAGCAGCGTAGGAGGAGGGCTTGGGCCCCAGCATTTT.

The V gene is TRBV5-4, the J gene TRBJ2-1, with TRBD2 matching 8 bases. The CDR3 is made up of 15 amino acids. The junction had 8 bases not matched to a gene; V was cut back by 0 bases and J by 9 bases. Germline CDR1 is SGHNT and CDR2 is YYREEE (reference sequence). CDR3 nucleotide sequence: TGTGCCAGCAGCTTGGGAGCGGGGGCCAGAACTGAGCAGTTCTTC. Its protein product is CASSLGAGARTEQFF.

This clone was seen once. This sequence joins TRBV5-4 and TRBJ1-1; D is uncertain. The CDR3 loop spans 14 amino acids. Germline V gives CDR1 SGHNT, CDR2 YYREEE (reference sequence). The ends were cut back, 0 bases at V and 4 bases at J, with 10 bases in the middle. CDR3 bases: TGTGCCAGCAGCTTGGAGCAGGTCGTCACTGAAGCTTTCTTT. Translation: CASSLEQVVTEAFF.

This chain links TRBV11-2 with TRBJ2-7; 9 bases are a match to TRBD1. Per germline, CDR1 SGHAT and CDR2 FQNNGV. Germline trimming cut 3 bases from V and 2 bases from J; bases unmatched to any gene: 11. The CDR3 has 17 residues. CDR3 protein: CASSFYRGREGAYEQYF. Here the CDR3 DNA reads TGTGCCAGCAGCTTTTACAGGGGGCGCGAAGGTGCCTACGAGCAGTACTTC.

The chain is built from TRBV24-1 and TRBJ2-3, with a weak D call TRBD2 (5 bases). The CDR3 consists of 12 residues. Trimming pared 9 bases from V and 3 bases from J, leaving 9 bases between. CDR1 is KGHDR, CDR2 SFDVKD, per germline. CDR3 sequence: CATPGDTDTQYF. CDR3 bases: TGTGCCACCCCCGGGGATACAGATACGCAGTATTTT.

As DNA, the CDR3 is TGTGCCAGCATCGGCTCAGATACGCAGTATTTT. Protein: CASIGSDTQYF. This rearrangement joins TRBV27 to TRBJ2-3; D gene ambiguous. V lost 7 bases and J 4 bases, leaving 6 bases between the germline ends. This CDR3 has 11 amino acids. Germline V gene data show CDR1 as MNHEY and CDR2 as SMNVEV (reference sequence).

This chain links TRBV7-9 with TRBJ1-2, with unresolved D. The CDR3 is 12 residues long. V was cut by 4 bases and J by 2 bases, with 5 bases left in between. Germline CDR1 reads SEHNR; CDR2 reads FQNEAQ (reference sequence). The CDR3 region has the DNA TGTGCCAGCAGCTCGGACAACTATGGCTACACCTTC. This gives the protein CASSSDNYGYTF. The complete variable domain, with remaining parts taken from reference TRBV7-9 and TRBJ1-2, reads DTGVSQNPRHKITKRGQNVTFRCDPISEHNRLYWYRQTLGQGPEFLTYFQNEAQLEKSRLLSDRFSAERPKGSFSTLEIQRTEQGDSAMYLCASSSDNYGYTFGSGTRLTVV.

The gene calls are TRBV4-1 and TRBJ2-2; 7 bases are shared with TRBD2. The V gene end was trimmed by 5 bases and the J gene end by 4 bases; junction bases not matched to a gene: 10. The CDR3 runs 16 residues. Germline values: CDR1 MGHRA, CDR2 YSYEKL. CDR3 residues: CASSSRQRGPTGELFF. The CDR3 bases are TGCGCCAGCAGCTCCCGACAGCGGGGACCCACCGGGGAGCTGTTTTTT.

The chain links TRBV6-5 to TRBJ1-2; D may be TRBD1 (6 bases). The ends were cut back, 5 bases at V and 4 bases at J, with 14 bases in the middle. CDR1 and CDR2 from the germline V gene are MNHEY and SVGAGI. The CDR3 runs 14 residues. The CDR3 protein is CASSPGQRAYGYTF. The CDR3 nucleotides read TGTGCCAGCAGTCCCGGACAGAGGGCCTATGGCTACACCTTC.

CDR3 sequence: CASGAFAQRYGYTF. In DNA, the CDR3 is TGTGCCAGCGGAGCCTTTGCACAGCGCTATGGCTACACCTTC. The rearrangement links TRBV6-5 to TRBJ1-2; D remains unclear. V was clipped by 8 bases and J by 4 bases, with 17 bases between them. CDR1 is MNHEY and CDR2 is SVGAGI in the germline V gene. The CDR3 contains 14 residues.

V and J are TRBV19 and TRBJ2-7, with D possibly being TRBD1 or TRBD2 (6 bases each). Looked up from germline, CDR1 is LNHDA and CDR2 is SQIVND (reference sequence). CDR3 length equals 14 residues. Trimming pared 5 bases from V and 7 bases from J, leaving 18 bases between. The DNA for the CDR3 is TGTGCCAGTAGTCCAAGGGGGGCAGGGCATGAGCAGTACTTC. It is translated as CASSPRGAGHEQYF.